Below, 26 T cell receptor beta chains from the same sample are listed, as sequenced in a study of T-cell reconstitution after alpha-beta-depleted transplantation in children. TCRbeta library preparation incorporated unique molecular identifiers. TCRdb recomputed calls from the PCR reads with MiXCR, one row per CDR3 protein. The table records 400,000 to 550,000 distinct CDR3 sequences, roughly 10% of them present only once. Sample: PBMCs, taken before TCRalphabeta/CD19-depleted stem cell transplant. These receptors all stem from a child aged 2 to 10 with inherited bone marrow failure, due to receive a stem cell transplant.

This clonotype was observed at least ten times. The chain carries TRBV14 and TRBJ2-3; 7 nucleotides line up with TRBD2. The CDR3 runs to 13 residues. Looked up from germline, CDR1 is SGHDN and CDR2 is FVKESK. The V gene end was trimmed by 3 bases and the J gene end by 6 bases; junction bases not matched to a gene: 3. CDR3 nucleotide sequence: TGTGCCAGCAGCCAGTATAGCGGGGATACGCAGTATTTT. As protein: CASSQYSGDTQYF.

This clonotype was observed many times. The chain combines TRBV4-3 with TRBJ2-3; the D is unclear. The ends were cut back, 2 bases at V and 2 bases at J, with 11 bases in the middle. Germline V gene sequence: CDR1 LGHNA, CDR2 YSLEER. The CDR3 is made up of 15 amino acids. The CDR3 loop reads CASSQLTAPTDTQYF. CDR3 nucleotide sequence: TGCGCCAGCAGCCAATTGACGGCGCCCACAGATACGCAGTATTTT.

This clonotype came up many times. The chain links TRBV7-2 to TRBJ2-3; possible D gene TRBD2, 6 bases. V lost 8 bases and J 6 bases, leaving 18 bases between the germline ends. This CDR3 region has 14 residues. Germline V CDR1 and CDR2: SGHTA, FQGNSA. CDR3 region: CASGMGTSRDTQYF. The CDR3 DNA reads TGTGCCAGCGGAATGGGGACTTCAAGGGATACGCAGTATTTT.

The V gene is TRBV7-9, the J gene TRBJ2-7; TRBD2 matches 12 bases. Germline V gives CDR1 SEHNR, CDR2 FQNEAQ (reference sequence). CDR3 size: 16 residues. Trimming took 5 bases from V and 4 from J; bases not matched to a gene: 9. CDR3 coding DNA: TGTGCCAGCAGCCCTCTAGCGGGAGGGCCTTTTTACGAGCAGTACTTC. Translated, it gives CASSPLAGGPFYEQYF.

This clonotype was recorded at least ten times. This chain joins TRBV20-1 and TRBJ2-7; 8 positions agree with TRBD2. The ends lost 6 bases at V and 6 bases at J; junction bases unmatched: 10. Per the germline V gene, CDR1 is DFQATT and CDR2 is SNEGSKA (reference sequence). The CDR3 has 13 amino acids. This chain's CDR3 is CSARELAASEQYF. The DNA of the CDR3 is TGCAGTGCCAGGGAACTAGCGGCTTCCGAGCAGTACTTC.

The chain uses TRBV12-3 or TRBV12-4 and TRBJ2-1; 7 nucleotides line up with TRBD2. CDR3 size: 22 residues. V trimming: 2 bases; J trimming: 1 base; junction bases outside the gene matches: 23. The CDR3 reads CASSLRLLNLGLGGVSYNEQFF. The CDR3 region has the DNA TGTGCCAGCAGTTTAAGGCTGCTTAACCTGGGGCTGGGAGGGGTATCCTACAATGAGCAGTTCTTC.

This clonotype was seen ten or more times. V and J are TRBV4-3 and TRBJ2-3; D unresolved. This CDR3 comprises 16 residues. Germline lookup yields CDR1 LGHNA and CDR2 YSLEER. Trimming left V 4 bases short and J 1 base short, with 15 bases between. The CDR3 protein is CASSPDVQRGTDTQYF. Here the CDR3 DNA reads TGCGCCAGCAGCCCAGATGTTCAGAGAGGCACAGATACGCAGTATTTT.

This clonotype was counted at least ten times. J is TRBJ2-1 and V is TRBV7-2, with D perhaps matching TRBD1 (6 bases). V lost 1 base and J lost 6, with 10 bases in between. The CDR3 extends over 14 amino acids. Looked up from germline, CDR1 is SGHTA and CDR2 is FQGNSA. The CDR3 region is CASSLVRGSNEQFF. The DNA for the CDR3 is TGTGCCAGCAGCTTAGTGAGGGGGAGCAATGAGCAGTTCTTC.

The chain couples TRBV29-1 to TRBJ2-1, with unresolved D. The CDR3 is made up of 10 amino acids. Germline V gene lookup returns CDR1 SQVTM and CDR2 ANQGSEA. Trimming left V 5 bases short and J 9 bases short, with 8 bases between. In DNA form, the CDR3 reads TGCAGCGTTATTTTTACTGAGCAGTTCTTC. Its protein product is CSVIFTEQFF.

This clonotype has a handful of counts. The chain joins TRBV4-3 to TRBJ2-6, with a tentative D call TRBD2 (6 bases). Trimming cost V 1 base and J 2 bases, with 15 bases left between them. Germline assignment: CDR1 LGHNA and CDR2 YSLEER. This CDR3 contains 18 residues. The CDR3 DNA sequence: TGCGCCAGCAGCCAAGTGATGCGGGAAGACCCTGGGGCCAACGTCCTGACTTTC. Its translation is CASSQVMREDPGANVLTF.

This clonotype occurred many times. V is TRBV29-1 and J is TRBJ1-5; a possible D gene is TRBD1 (6 bases). The V and J ends lost 4 bases and 3 bases respectively, with 22 bases between them. Per the germline V gene, CDR1 is SQVTM and CDR2 is ANQGSEA. This CDR3 comprises 17 residues. The CDR3 here is CSVVIAGTGAANQPQHF. CDR3 in DNA: TGCAGCGTTGTTATAGCGGGGACGGGGGCTGCCAATCAGCCCCAGCATTTT.

This clonotype occurred many times. This rearrangement joins TRBV6-2 or TRBV6-3 to TRBJ2-1, with TRBD2 matching 9 bases. CDR1 and CDR2 (germline): MNHEY, SVGEGT. V gave up 7 bases and J gave up 4 bases; unmatched junction bases: 17. This CDR3 spans 18 amino acids. The CDR3 spells CASTPLGLAGSFYNEQFF. CDR3 nucleotide sequence: TGTGCCAGCACTCCACTCGGGCTAGCGGGATCATTTTACAATGAGCAGTTCTTC.

The sample holds many counts of this clonotype. This rearrangement joins TRBV27 to TRBJ2-7, with D unclear. The CDR3 is made up of 14 amino acids. Germline loops: CDR1 MNHEY, CDR2 SMNVEV (reference sequence). V lost 0 bases and J 1 base, leaving 7 bases between the germline ends. CDR3 amino acids: CASSLSPRSYEQYF. The CDR3 coding sequence is TGTGCCAGCAGTTTATCCCCGCGGTCCTACGAGCAGTACTTC.

Many counts were recorded for this clonotype. This chain uses TRBV10-3 with TRBJ1-2; weak D call: TRBD1 (5 bases). Trimming shortened V by 7 bases and J by 5 bases, and 20 bases separated the two germline ends. Germline loops: CDR1 ENHRY, CDR2 SYGVKD. The CDR3 length is 15 residues. The CDR3 DNA is TGTGCCATCAAGTCGGGGCGAACAACCACTTATGGCTACACCTTC. It encodes CAIKSGRTTTYGYTF.

This clonotype was observed a few times. The chain has TRBV24-1 and TRBJ2-3, with TRBD2 matching 7 bases. This CDR3 has 15 residues. In germline, CDR1 is KGHDR, CDR2 SFDVKD. V trimming: 4 bases; J trimming: 0 bases; junction bases outside the gene matches: 3. This CDR3 reads CATSDLAESTDTQYF. The CDR3 bases are TGTGCCACCAGTGACCTAGCGGAGAGCACAGATACGCAGTATTTT.

The chain employs TRBV19 and TRBJ2-7; D is uncertain. Looked up from germline, CDR1 is LNHDA and CDR2 is SQIVND (reference sequence). CDR3 size: 14 residues. Trimming removed 5 bases at V and 2 bases at J, with 13 bases between. CDR3 coding DNA: TGTGCCAGTAGTTATCGTCTACGTGCCTACGAGCAGTACTTC. Translation: CASSYRLRAYEQYF. Full variable domain (rest looked up from reference TRBV19 and TRBJ2-7): DGGITQSPKYLFRKEGQNVTLSCEQNLNHDAMYWYRQDPGQGLRLIYYSQIVNDFQKGDIAEGYSVSREKKESFPLTVTSAQKNPTAFYLCASSYRLRAYEQYFGPGTRLTVT.

This chain connects TRBV30 to TRBJ2-7; 7 bases line up with TRBD2. The CDR3 is 13 residues long. CDR1 and CDR2 from the germline V gene are GTSNPN and SVGIG (reference sequence). J lost 2 bases, V lost 2 bases, and 3 bases had no gene match. The CDR3 sequence: CAWSTGLAYEQYF. The DNA for the CDR3 is TGTGCCTGGAGTACCGGACTAGCCTACGAGCAGTACTTC.

This clonotype was detected many times. The rearrangement links TRBV24-1 to TRBJ2-5, with 14 bases lining up with TRBD2. J gave up 5 bases and V 1 base, and 2 bases lay outside the gene matches. In germline, CDR1 is KGHDR, CDR2 SFDVKD. This CDR3 has 16 amino acids. In DNA, the CDR3 is TGTGCCACCAGTGATTTAGGACTAGCGGGAGGCGAGACCCAGTACTTC. It is translated as CATSDLGLAGGETQYF.

About this clonotype itself: This may stem from a read error, because a much larger clone lies one nucleotide away. The chain combines TRBV19 with TRBJ1-1; 7 bases match TRBD1. The CDR3 consists of 15 residues. CDR1 and CDR2 (germline): LNHDA, SQIVND (reference sequence). The V and J ends lost 7 bases and 3 bases, in that order; junction bases with no gene match: 11. The CDR3, as DNA: TGTGCCAGTATGCCATCGTCAGGGGGATACACTGAAGCTTTCTTT. Its protein is CASMPSSGGYTEAFF.

With respect to this clonotype: This clone may be a read error of a much larger clone one base away. The V call is TRBV11-2, the J call TRBJ1-2, with TRBD1 matching 7 bases. The germline CDR1 and CDR2 sequences are SGHAT and FQNNGV. The CDR3 length is 15 residues. The CDR3 here is CASSLGQGDNYDYTF. CDR3 nucleotide sequence: TGTGCCAGCAGCTTAGGACAGGGAGATAACTATGACTACACCTTC.

This clonotype was observed many times. The chain joins TRBV6-1 to TRBJ2-7; 8 positions agree with TRBD1. CDR3 length equals 14 residues. The V gene end was trimmed by 5 bases and the J gene end by 5 bases; junction bases not matched to a gene: 8. CDR1 and CDR2 (germline): MNHNS, SASEGT. DNA of the CDR3: TGTGCCAGCAGTCGGGCAGGGGGCGGACACGAGCAGTACTTC. Amino acid sequence: CASSRAGGGHEQYF.

This clonotype showed up many times. J is TRBJ2-7 and V is TRBV5-6; possibly TRBD1 for D (5 bases). Between the trimmed V and J ends, which lost 1 base and 3 bases, there was a span of 8 bases. This CDR3 has 13 residues. Germline assignment: CDR1 SGHDT and CDR2 YYEEEE. This CDR3 reads CASSLRQSYEQYF. The CDR3 bases are TGTGCCAGCAGCTTGAGACAGAGCTACGAGCAGTACTTC.

This clonotype was picked up a small number of times. V gene TRBV7-9 combines with J gene TRBJ2-1; D might be TRBD1 (8 bases). V was cut by 10 bases and J by 2 bases, with 15 bases left in between. This CDR3 has 14 residues. CDR1 is SEHNR and CDR2 is FQNEAQ in the germline V gene (reference sequence). The CDR3 is CATTGGGTYNEQFF. CDR3 nucleotides: TGTGCCACCACAGGGGGGGGAACCTACAATGAGCAGTTCTTC.

The sample holds many counts of this clonotype. This chain uses TRBV7-9 with TRBJ2-7; unclear D gene. Trimming stripped 1 base from V and 2 bases from J, with 12 bases between. CDR3 length equals 15 residues. Germline V CDR1 and CDR2: SEHNR, FQNEAQ (reference sequence). CDR3 region: CASSLDAGPPYEQYF. The CDR3 DNA reads as TGTGCCAGCAGCTTAGATGCAGGCCCCCCCTACGAGCAGTACTTC. Full variable domain (remainder filled in from reference TRBV7-9 and TRBJ2-7): DTGVSQNPRHKITKRGQNVTFRCDPISEHNRLYWYRQTLGQGPEFLTYFQNEAQLEKSRLLSDRFSAERPKGSFSTLEIQRTEQGDSAMYLCASSLDAGPPYEQYFGPGTRLTVT.

This clonotype was picked up a small number of times. The J gene is TRBJ1-4, the V gene TRBV12-3 or TRBV12-4, with TRBD1 identical over 8 bases. The ends lost 9 bases at V and 8 bases at J; junction bases unmatched: 8. This CDR3 spans 13 amino acids. CDR3 protein: CASWETGVEKLFF. The DNA of the CDR3 is TGTGCCAGTTGGGAGACAGGGGTCGAAAAACTGTTTTTT.

The table lists this clonotype with many counts. This chain joins TRBV27 and TRBJ2-3; tentatively, D is TRBD1 (6 bases). CDR3 length: 14 residues. The V gene's germline CDR1 is MNHEY and CDR2 SMNVEV (reference sequence). Trimming took 6 bases from V and 6 from J, leaving 16 bases between them. The CDR3 reads CASSSYRAWDTQYF. The CDR3 nucleotides read TGTGCCAGCAGCTCCTACAGGGCATGGGATACGCAGTATTTT.